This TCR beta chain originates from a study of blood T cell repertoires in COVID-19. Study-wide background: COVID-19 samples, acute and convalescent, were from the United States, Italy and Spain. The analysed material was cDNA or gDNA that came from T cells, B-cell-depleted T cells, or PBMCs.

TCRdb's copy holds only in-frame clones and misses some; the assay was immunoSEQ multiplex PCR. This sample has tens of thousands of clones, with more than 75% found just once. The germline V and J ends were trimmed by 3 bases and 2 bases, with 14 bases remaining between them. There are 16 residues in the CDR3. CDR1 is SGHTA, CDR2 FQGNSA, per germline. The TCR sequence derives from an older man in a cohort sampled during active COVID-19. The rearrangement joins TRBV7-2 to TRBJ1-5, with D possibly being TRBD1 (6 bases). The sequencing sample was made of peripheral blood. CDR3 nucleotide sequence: TGTGCCAGCAGCTTTGTGGATAGGACAGGCAATCAGCCCCAGCATTTT. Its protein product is CASSFVDRTGNQPQHF.